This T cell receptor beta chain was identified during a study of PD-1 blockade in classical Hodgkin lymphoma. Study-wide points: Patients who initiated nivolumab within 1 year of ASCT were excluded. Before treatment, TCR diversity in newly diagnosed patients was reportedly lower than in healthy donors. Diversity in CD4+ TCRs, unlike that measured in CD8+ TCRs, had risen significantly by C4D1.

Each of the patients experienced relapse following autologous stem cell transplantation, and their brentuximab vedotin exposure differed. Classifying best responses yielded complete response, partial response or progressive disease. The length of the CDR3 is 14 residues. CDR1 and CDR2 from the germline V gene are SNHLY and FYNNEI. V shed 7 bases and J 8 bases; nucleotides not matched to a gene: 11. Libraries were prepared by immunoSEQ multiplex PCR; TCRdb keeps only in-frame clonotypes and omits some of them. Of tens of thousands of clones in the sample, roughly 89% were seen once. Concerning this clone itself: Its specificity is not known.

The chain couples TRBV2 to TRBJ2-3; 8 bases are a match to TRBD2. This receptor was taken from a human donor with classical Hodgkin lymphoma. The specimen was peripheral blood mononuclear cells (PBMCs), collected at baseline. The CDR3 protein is CASTPGLAAGTQYF. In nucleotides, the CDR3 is TGTGCCAGCACGCCAGGACTAGCTGCCGGTACGCAGTATTTT. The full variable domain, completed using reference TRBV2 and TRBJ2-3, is EPEVTQTPSHQVTQMGQEVILRCVPISNHLYFYWYRQILGQKVEFLVSFYNNEISEKSEIFDDQFSVERPDGSNFTLKIRSTKLEDSAMYFCASTPGLAAGTQYFGPGTRLTVL.